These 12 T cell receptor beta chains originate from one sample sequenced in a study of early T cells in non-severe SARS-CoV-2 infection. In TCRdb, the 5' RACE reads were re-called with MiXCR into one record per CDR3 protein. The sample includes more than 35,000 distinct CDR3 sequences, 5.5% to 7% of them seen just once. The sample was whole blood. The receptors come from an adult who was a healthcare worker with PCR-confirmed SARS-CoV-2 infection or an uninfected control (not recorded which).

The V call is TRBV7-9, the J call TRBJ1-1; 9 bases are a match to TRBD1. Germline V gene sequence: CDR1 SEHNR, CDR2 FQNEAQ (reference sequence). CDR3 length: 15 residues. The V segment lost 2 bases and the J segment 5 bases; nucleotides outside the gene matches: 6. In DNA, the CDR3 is TGTGCCAGCAGCTTAACAGGGGGCGCGGTAACTGAAGCTTTCTTT. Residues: CASSLTGGAVTEAFF.

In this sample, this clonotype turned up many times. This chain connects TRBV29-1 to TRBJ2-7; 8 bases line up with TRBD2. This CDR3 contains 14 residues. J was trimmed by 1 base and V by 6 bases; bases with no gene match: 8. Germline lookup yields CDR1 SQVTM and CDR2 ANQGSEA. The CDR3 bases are TGCAGCGTAAAAAGCGGGAGTGTGTCCTACGAGCAGTACTTC. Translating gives CSVKSGSVSYEQYF.

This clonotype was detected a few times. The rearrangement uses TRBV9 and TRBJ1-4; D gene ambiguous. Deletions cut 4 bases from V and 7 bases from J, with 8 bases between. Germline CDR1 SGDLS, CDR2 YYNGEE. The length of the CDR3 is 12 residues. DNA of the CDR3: TGTGCCAGCAGCCCAGGACCTGAAAAACTGTTTTTT. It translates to CASSPGPEKLFF.

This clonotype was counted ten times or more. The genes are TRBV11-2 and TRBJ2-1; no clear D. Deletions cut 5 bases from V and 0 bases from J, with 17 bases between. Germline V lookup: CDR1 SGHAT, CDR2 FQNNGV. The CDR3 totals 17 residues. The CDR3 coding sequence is TGTGCCAGCAGCCCCCTCTCTGGGCTGTCCTCCTACAATGAGCAGTTCTTC. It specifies CASSPLSGLSSYNEQFF.

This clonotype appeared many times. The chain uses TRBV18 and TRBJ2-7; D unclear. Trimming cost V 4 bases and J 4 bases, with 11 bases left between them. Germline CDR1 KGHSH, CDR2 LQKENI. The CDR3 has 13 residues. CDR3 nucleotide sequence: TGTGCCAGCTCACTCGGGCCCTCTTACGAGCAGTACTTC. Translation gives CASSLGPSYEQYF.

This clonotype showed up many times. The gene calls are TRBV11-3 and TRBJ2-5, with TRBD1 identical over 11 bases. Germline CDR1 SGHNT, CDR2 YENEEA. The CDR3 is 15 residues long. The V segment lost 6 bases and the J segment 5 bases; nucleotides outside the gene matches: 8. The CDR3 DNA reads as TGTGCCAGCAGTTCCCGGACAGGGGGCATGGAGACCCAGTACTTC. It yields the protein CASSSRTGGMETQYF.

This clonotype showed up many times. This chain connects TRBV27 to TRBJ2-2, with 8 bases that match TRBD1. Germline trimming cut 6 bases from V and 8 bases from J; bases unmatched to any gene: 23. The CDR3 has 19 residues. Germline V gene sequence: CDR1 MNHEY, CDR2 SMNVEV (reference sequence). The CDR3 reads CASRLFSVGVGTGGGELFF. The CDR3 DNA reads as TGTGCCAGCAGGCTATTCTCCGTGGGAGTAGGGACAGGAGGTGGGGAGCTGTTTTTT.

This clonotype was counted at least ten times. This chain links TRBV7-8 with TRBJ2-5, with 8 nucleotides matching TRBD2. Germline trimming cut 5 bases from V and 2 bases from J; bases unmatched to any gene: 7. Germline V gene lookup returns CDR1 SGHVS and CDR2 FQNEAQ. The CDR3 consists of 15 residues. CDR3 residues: CASSPPSGLQETQYF. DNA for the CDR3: TGTGCCAGCAGCCCCCCTAGCGGGCTTCAAGAGACCCAGTACTTC.

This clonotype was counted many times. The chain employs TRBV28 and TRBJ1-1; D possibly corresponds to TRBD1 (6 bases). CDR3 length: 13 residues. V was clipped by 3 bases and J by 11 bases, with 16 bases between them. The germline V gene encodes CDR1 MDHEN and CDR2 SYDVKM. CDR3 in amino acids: CASSLVVKGEAFF. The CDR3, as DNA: TGTGCCAGCAGTTTGGTAGTGAAGGGGGAGGCTTTCTTT.

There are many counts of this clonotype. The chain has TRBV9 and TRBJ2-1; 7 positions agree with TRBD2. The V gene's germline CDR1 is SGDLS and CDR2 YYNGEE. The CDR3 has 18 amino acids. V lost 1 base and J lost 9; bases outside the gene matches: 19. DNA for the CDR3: TGTGCCAGCAGCGTACAATTGTCTAGCGGAGGGGCAGGAGGTGAGCAGTTCTTC. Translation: CASSVQLSSGGAGGEQFF.

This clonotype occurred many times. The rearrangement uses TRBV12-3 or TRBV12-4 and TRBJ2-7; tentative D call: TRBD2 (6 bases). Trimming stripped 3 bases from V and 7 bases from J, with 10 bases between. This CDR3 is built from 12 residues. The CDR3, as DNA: TGTGCCAGCAGTTTCTGGAGGGGAGAGCAGTACTTC. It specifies CASSFWRGEQYF.

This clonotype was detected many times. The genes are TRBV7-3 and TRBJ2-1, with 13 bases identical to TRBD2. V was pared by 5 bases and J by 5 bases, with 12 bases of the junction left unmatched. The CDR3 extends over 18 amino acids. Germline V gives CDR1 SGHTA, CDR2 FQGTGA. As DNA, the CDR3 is TGTGCCAGCAGCCCCGTGGGACTAGCGGGACCAGGGAACAATGAGCAGTTCTTC. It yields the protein CASSPVGLAGPGNNEQFF.